Sequencing of this T cell receptor beta chain was carried out in a study of blood T cell repertoires in COVID-19. Turning to the study itself: Samples representing acute and convalescent COVID-19 were sourced from the United States, Italy and Spain. PBMCs, B-cell-depleted T cells, or T cells provided the cDNA or gDNA that made up the material.

This CDR3 comprises 14 residues. The germline CDR1 and CDR2 sequences are ENHRY and SYGVKD. The J segment lost 1 base and the V segment lost 6 bases, leaving 5 bases of the junction unmatched. Authors' data handling: Estimates of nucleated cell counts were drawn from the amplification of reference gene primers. Produced via immunoSEQ multiplex PCR; TCRdb's table is partial and in-frame only. V, J and clone size reflect that table, while D and trimming were determined from the DNA. The data contain 300,000 to 400,000 clones, around 88% of them singletons. The receptor was derived from a man aged 25-45 years with active or convalescent COVID-19. The sample consisted of peripheral blood. The chain carries TRBV10-3 and TRBJ2-7, with 8 bases fitting TRBD2. The CDR3 DNA sequence: TGTGCCATCAGCTCCGGGACTAGATCCTACGAGCAGTACTTC. Translated, it gives CAISSGTRSYEQYF.